The T cell receptor (beta chain) under discussion was sequenced for a study of cytomegalovirus exposure and HLA in healthy donors. Study conclusions and caveats: Reports indicate that TCR beta sequences accurately predicted the HLA-A and HLA-B alleles of most subjects. It was in a later analysis that TCR association rates were seen to vary by HLA locus, highest for DRB1 and lowest for HLA-C.

Losses at the gene ends were 4 bases for V and 4 bases for J; bases not matched to a gene: 6. The CDR3 has 17 amino acids. Germline V gene sequence: CDR1 SGHTS, CDR2 YDEGEE. Concerning this clone itself: Its antigen is unknown.

The PCR was carried out with 60 Vbeta primers and 13 Jbeta primers. Libraries were prepared by immunoSEQ multiplex PCR; TCRdb keeps only in-frame clonotypes and omits some of them. The data hold approximately 81,000 clones, with roughly 72% observed a single time. Sequencing was carried out using PBMCs. The chain joins TRBV5-8 to TRBJ2-3, with 16 nucleotides matching TRBD2. The sequence derives from a man aged 40-49 years in good health and CMV-seropositive. DNA for the CDR3: TGTGCCAGCAGCCCGGGACTAGCGGGGGGGCGATCAGATACGCAGTATTTT. Translating gives CASSPGLAGGRSDTQYF.